The 18 T cell receptor beta chains reported below all come from one sample, sequenced in a study of memory CD4+ T cells and cytomegalovirus serostatus (dated by TCRdb to between 2018 and 2020). Library method: the immunoSEQ multiplex PCR assay. TCRdb mirrors the immuneACCESS table, restricted to in-frame sequences. Some clones are absent from its copies; in checked studies, under half trace to an unresolved V gene, and the reason for the others is unknown. Present in this sample are 50,000 to 70,000 clones, 70% to 75% of which were seen just once. Over 2% of the sample belongs to the ten largest clones. A FACSAria II was used to sort memory CD4+ T cells, defined as single viable CD3+CD4+CD8-CD45RO+ cells. Sequencing was performed on memory CD4+ T cells from blood. The receptors here all came from an adult in good health and CMV-seropositive.

The chain is built from TRBV28 and TRBJ2-7; 9 bases are a match to TRBD1. From germline, CDR1 is MDHEN and CDR2 SYDVKM. The CDR3 extends over 13 amino acids. Losses at the gene ends were 6 bases for V and 11 bases for J; bases not matched to a gene: 11. The CDR3 region has the DNA TGTGCCAGCAGAGGGGGGGCCAGGACAGGGGAGTACTTC. This sequence encodes CASRGGARTGEYF.

The chain couples TRBV7-9 to TRBJ2-5; D is uncertain. V lost 6 bases and J 0 bases, leaving 11 bases between the germline ends. CDR1 SEHNR and CDR2 FQNEAQ come from the germline V gene (reference sequence). This CDR3 is 14 amino acids long. The CDR3 nucleotides read TGTGCCAGCAGTCCGATTAGAGACCAAGAGACCCAGTACTTC. Translated, it gives CASSPIRDQETQYF.

In its sample, this clone ranks as medium-sized. The chain has TRBV5-1 and TRBJ2-2; D ambiguous. Trimming took 1 base from V and 2 from J, leaving 6 bases between them. Looked up from germline, CDR1 is SGHRS and CDR2 is YFSETQ. The CDR3 consists of 14 residues. This chain's CDR3 is CASSLRVNTGELFF. For the CDR3, the DNA is TGCGCCAGCAGCTTGCGAGTAAACACCGGGGAGCTGTTTTTT.

The V gene is TRBV10-2, the J gene TRBJ2-7; TRBD1 matches at 10 bases. With 2 bases clipped from V and 4 bases from J, the junction kept 5 bases outside the gene matches. This CDR3 is 15 amino acids long. CDR1 is WSHSY and CDR2 is SAAADI in the germline V gene. The CDR3 protein is CASSEPDRGRYEQYV. Here the CDR3 DNA reads TGCGCCAGCAGTGAGCCCGACAGGGGGCGTTACGAGCAGTACGTC.

This clone has just a few counts. The chain joins TRBV5-1 to TRBJ2-5, with 7 bases that match TRBD1. The CDR3 totals 15 residues. Germline V lookup: CDR1 SGHRS, CDR2 YFSETQ. V was pared by 3 bases and J by 4 bases, with 9 bases of the junction left unmatched. CDR3 in amino acids: CASSWGTERGETQYF. As DNA, the CDR3 is TGCGCCAGCAGCTGGGGGACAGAAAGGGGAGAGACCCAGTACTTC.

The chain combines TRBV7-2 with TRBJ1-2, with D perhaps matching TRBD1 (5 bases). V lost 5 bases and J 2 bases, leaving 15 bases between the germline ends. CDR1 SGHTA and CDR2 FQGNSA come from the germline V gene. CDR3 length: 15 amino acids. CDR3 sequence reads: CASSPDSRNNYGYTF. DNA of the CDR3: TGTGCCAGCAGCCCCGACAGCCGAAACAACTATGGCTACACCTTC.

The chain recombines TRBV6-6 with TRBJ2-7, with 8 positions matching TRBD2. Germline trimming cut 6 bases from V and 5 bases from J; bases unmatched to any gene: 6. This CDR3 spans 13 amino acids. Germline V gene sequence: CDR1 MNHNY, CDR2 SVGAGI (reference sequence). CDR3 sequence (DNA): TGTGCCAGCAGATCACCAGCGGGAGACGAGCAGTACTTC. Translation: CASRSPAGDEQYF.

The V gene is TRBV30, the J gene TRBJ2-5, with D unclear. The CDR3 is 13 amino acids. Germline CDR1 reads GTSNPN; CDR2 reads SVGIG (reference sequence). Trimming took 1 base from V and 4 from J, leaving 10 bases between them. CDR3 sequence: CAWSDWEVETQYF. CDR3 coding DNA: TGTGCCTGGAGTGATTGGGAAGTAGAGACCCAGTACTTC.

CDR3 DNA sequence: TGTGCCAGCAATGTGGGAGTCCGCTCGGGCGTCGAGCAGTACTTC. Amino acid sequence: CASNVGVRSGVEQYF. The rearrangement joins TRBV5-8 to TRBJ2-7, with a possible D match to TRBD2 (5 bases). The V end was cut by 6 bases, the J end by 6 bases, with 22 bases between. The CDR3 consists of 15 residues. The germline V gene has CDR1 SGHTS and CDR2 YDEGEE.

The chain has TRBV5-1 and TRBJ2-3, with D perhaps assigned TRBD1 or TRBD2 (5 bases each). Trimming shortened V by 3 bases and J by 1 base, and 15 bases separated the two germline ends. The germline V gene has CDR1 SGHRS and CDR2 YFSETQ. This CDR3 is 16 amino acids long. The CDR3 DNA reads TGCGCCAGCAGCTCGGGGCAGCTAAGGGGCACAGATACGCAGTATTTT. Its translation: CASSSGQLRGTDTQYF.

This clone was observed a few times. The gene calls are TRBV10-1 and TRBJ2-2; D tentatively fits TRBD1 or TRBD2 (5 bases each). The CDR3 sequence is 15 residues long. Germline V gives CDR1 WNHNN, CDR2 SYGVQD (reference sequence). V was shortened by 4 bases and J by 4 bases, with 13 bases between the two germline ends. The CDR3 DNA sequence: TGCGCCAGCAGTGCTGAGGGGCGTATCACCGGGGAGCTGTTTTTT. Its protein is CASSAEGRITGELFF.

This chain links TRBV2 with TRBJ1-4, with 11 bases matching TRBD1. Per germline, CDR1 SNHLY and CDR2 FYNNEI. The CDR3 contains 14 residues. With 7 bases clipped from V and 7 bases from J, the junction kept 5 bases outside the gene matches. The CDR3 reads CASTIGTGGEKLFF. The CDR3 DNA reads as TGTGCCAGCACGATCGGGACAGGGGGTGAAAAACTGTTTTTT.

This chain links TRBV12-5 with TRBJ1-2; possible D gene TRBD1, 6 bases. The CDR3 has 17 residues. CDR1 is LGHNT and CDR2 is FRNRAP in the germline V gene. V lost 3 bases to trimming and J lost 5 bases, with 22 bases between them. This CDR3 reads CASGLGGTALPLYGYTF. The CDR3 DNA reads as TGTGCTAGTGGTTTAGGGGGGACCGCGCTTCCCCTTTATGGCTACACCTTC.

With respect to this clone: This specimen includes other DNA sequences encoding the same CDR3. V is TRBV7-6 and J is TRBJ2-5; possibly TRBD1 for D (6 bases). The CDR3 consists of 14 residues. V lost 4 bases, J lost 1 base, and 10 bases lay in between. The germline CDR1 and CDR2 sequences are SGHVS and FNYEAQ. The CDR3 loop reads CASSSTGPQETQYF. The CDR3 coding sequence is TGTGCCAGCAGCTCGACAGGTCCCCAAGAGACCCAGTACTTC. The complete variable domain, with remaining parts taken from reference TRBV7-6 and TRBJ2-5, reads GAGVSQSPRYKVTKRGQDVALRCDPISGHVSLYWYRQALGQGPEFLTYFNYEAQQDKSGLPNDRFSAERPEGSISTLTIQRTEQRDSAMYRCASSSTGPQETQYFGPGTRLLVL.

This chain links TRBV19 with TRBJ1-1; D is undetermined. This CDR3 is 13 amino acids long. The V end lost 8 bases, the J end lost 3 bases, and 13 bases lay between the germline ends. CDR1 is LNHDA and CDR2 is SQIVND in the germline V gene (reference sequence). The CDR3 coding sequence is TGTGCCAGTCTCGAGGGTTTGTACACTGAAGCTTTCTTT. As protein: CASLEGLYTEAFF.

The CDR3 DNA follows: TGTGCCAGCAACGTCACCAACGTGACCGGGTTTGAGCAGTTCTTC. Its translation is CASNVTNVTGFEQFF. The gene calls are TRBV6-4 and TRBJ2-1; no clear D gene. The CDR3 length is 15 residues. Trimming cost V 7 bases and J 9 bases, with 22 bases left between them. Germline lookup yields CDR1 MRHNA and CDR2 SNTAGT.

The genes are TRBV7-9 and TRBJ2-5; 12 bases line up with TRBD2. With V trimmed by 4 bases and J by 4 bases, 10 bases remained unmatched. This CDR3 has 17 residues. In germline, CDR1 is SEHNR, CDR2 FQNEAQ (reference sequence). As DNA, the CDR3 is TGTGCCAGCAGCTGGAACCTAGCGGGAGGGCCTGGAGAGACCCAGTACTTC. It specifies CASSWNLAGGPGETQYF.

This clone was detected once. This chain uses TRBV7-8 with TRBJ1-1, with D perhaps TRBD1 (5 bases). CDR1 SGHVS and CDR2 FQNEAQ come from the germline V gene. The CDR3 is 13 residues long. V was cut by 1 base and J by 3 bases, with 6 bases left in between. CDR3 region: CASSLGGDTEAFF. As DNA, the CDR3 is TGTGCCAGCAGCTTAGGGGGGGACACTGAAGCTTTCTTT.